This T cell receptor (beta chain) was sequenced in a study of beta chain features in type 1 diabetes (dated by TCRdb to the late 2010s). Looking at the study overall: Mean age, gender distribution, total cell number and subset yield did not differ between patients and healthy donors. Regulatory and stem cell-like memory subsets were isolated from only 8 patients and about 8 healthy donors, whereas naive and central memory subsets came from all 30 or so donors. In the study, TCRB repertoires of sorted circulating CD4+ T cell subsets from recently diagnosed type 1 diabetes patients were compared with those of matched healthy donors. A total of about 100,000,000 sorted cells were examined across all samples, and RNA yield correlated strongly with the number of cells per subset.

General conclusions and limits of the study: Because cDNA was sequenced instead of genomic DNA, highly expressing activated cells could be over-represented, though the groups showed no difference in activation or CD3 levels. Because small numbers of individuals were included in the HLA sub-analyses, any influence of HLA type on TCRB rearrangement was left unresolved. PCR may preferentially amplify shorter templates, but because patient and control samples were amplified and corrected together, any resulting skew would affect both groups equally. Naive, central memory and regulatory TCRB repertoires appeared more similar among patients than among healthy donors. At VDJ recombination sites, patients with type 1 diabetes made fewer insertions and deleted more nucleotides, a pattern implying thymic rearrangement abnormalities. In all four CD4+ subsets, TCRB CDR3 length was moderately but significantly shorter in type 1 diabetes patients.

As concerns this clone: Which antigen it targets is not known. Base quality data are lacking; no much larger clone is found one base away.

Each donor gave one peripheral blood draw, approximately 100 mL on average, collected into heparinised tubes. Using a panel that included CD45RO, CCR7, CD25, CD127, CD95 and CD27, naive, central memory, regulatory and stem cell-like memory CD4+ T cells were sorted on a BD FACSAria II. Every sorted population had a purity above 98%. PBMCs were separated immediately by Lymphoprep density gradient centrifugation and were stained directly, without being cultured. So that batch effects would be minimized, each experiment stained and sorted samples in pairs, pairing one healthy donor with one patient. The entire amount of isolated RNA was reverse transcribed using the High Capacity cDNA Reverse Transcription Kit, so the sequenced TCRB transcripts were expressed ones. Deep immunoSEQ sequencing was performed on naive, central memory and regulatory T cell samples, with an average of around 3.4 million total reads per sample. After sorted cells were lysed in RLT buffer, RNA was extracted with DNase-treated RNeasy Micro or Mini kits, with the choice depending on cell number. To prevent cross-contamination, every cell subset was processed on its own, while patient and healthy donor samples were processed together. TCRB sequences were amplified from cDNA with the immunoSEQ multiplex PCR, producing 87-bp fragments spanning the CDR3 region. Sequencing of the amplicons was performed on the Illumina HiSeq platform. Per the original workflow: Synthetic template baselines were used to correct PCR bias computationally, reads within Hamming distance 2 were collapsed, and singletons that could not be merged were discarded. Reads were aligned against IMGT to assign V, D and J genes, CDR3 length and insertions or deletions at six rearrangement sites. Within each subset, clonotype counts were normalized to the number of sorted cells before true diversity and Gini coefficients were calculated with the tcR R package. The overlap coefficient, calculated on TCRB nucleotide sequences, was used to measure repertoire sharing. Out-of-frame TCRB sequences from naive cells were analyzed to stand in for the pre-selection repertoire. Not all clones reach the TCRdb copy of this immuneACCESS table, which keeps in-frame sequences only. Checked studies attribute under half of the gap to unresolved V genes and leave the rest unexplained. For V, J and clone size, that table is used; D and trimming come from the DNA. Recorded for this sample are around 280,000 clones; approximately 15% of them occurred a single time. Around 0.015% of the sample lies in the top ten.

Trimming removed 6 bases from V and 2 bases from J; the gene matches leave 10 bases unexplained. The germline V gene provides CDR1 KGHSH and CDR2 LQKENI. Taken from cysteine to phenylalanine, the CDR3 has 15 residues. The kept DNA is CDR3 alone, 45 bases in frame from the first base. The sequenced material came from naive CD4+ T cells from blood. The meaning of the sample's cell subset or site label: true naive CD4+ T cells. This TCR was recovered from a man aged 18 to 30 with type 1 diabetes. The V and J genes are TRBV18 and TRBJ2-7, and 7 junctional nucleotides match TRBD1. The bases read TGTGCCAGCTCCCTCCGGGACAGCTCAGCCTACGAGCAGTACTTC. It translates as CASSLRDSSAYEQYF.